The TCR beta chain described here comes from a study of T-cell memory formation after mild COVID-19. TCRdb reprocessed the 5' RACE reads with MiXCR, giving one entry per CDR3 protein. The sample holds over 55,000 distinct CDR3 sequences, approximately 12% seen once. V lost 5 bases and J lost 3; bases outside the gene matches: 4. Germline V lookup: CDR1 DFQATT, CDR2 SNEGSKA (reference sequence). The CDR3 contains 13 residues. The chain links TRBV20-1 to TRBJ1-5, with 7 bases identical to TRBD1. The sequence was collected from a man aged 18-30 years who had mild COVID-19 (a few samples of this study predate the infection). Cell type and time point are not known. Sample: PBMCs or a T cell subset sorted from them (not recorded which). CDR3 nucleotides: TGCAGTGCTTCGACAGGGTCCAATCAGCCCCAGCATTTT. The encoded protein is CSASTGSNQPQHF.